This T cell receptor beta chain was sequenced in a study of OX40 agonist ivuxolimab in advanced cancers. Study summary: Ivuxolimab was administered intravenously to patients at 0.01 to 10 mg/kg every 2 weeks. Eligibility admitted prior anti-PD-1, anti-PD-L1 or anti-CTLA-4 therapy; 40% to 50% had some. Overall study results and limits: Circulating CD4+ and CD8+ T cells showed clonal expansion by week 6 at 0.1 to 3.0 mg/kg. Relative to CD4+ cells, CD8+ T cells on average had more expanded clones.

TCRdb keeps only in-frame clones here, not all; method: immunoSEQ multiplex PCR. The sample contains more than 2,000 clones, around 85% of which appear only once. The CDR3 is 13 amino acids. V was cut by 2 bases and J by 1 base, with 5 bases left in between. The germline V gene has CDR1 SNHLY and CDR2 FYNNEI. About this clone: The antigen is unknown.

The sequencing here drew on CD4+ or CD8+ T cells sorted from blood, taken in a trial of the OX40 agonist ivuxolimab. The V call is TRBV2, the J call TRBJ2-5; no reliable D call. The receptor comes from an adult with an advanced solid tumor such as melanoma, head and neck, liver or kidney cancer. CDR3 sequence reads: CASSETAQETQYF. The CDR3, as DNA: TGTGCCAGCAGTGAAACGGCCCAAGAGACCCAGTACTTC.